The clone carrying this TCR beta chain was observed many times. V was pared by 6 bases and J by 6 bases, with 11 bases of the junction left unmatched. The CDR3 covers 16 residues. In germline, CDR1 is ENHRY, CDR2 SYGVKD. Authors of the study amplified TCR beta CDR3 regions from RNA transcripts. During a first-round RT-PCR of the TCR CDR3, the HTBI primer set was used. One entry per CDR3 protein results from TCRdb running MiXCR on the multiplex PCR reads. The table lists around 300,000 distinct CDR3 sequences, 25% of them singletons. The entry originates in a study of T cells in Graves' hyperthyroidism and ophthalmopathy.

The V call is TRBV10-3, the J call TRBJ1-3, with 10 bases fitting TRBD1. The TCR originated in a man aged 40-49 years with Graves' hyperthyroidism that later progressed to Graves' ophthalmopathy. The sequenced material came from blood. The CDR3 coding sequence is TGTGCCATCAGCCGCGCCGGGACAGGGGATTCAAACACCATATATTTT. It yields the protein CAISRAGTGDSNTIYF.